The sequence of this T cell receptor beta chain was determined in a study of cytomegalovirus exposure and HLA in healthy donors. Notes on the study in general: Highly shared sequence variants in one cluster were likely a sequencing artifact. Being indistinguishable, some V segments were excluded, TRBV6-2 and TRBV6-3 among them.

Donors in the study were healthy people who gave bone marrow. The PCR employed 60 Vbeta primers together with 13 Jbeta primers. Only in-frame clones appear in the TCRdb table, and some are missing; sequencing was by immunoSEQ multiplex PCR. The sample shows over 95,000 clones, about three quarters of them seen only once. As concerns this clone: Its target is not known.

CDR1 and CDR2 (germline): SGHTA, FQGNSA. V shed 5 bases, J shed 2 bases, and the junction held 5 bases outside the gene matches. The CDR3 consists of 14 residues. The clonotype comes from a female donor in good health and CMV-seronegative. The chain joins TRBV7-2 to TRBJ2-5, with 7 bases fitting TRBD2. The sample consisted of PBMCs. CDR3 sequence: CASSPQAGQETQYF. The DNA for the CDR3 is TGTGCCAGCAGCCCCCAAGCGGGGCAAGAGACCCAGTACTTC.